This TCR beta chain was observed in a study of blood T cell repertoires in COVID-19. Study in general: Sites in the United States, Italy and Spain provided acute and convalescent COVID-19 samples.

Only in-frame clones appear in the TCRdb table, and some are missing; sequencing was by immunoSEQ multiplex PCR. The data show 100,000 to 150,000 clones, with roughly 80% seen just once and roughly 5.5% held by the top ten. The sequenced material came from peripheral blood. The receptor comes from a man aged 55 to 70 with acute or convalescent COVID-19.

The CDR3 loop reads CASSKRVMDEKLFF. The CDR3 DNA reads as TGTGCCAGCAGCAAGCGGGTAATGGATGAAAAACTGTTTTTT. The V call is TRBV9, the J call TRBJ1-4, with D uncertain. The CDR3 has 14 amino acids. V was shortened by 4 bases and J by 6 bases, with 13 bases between the two germline ends. CDR1 and CDR2 (germline): SGDLS, YYNGEE.